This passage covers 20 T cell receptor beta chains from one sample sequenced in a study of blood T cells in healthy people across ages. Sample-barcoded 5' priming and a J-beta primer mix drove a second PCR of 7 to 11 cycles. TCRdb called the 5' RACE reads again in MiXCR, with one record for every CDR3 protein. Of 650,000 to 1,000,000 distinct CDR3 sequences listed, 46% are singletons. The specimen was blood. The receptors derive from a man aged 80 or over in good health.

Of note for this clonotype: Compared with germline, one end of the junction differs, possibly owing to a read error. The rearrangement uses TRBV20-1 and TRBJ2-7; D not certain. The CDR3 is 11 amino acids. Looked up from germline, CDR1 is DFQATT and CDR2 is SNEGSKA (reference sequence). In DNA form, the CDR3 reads TGCAGTGCTAGGGACGGTTACGGGCAGTACTTC. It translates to CSARDGYGQYF.

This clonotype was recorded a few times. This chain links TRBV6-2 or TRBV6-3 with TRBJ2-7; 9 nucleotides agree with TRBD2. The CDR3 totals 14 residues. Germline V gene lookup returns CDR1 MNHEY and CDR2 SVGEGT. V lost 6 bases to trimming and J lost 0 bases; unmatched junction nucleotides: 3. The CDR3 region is CASRLTSGSYEQYF. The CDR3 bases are TGTGCCAGCAGACTGACTAGCGGCTCCTACGAGCAGTACTTC.

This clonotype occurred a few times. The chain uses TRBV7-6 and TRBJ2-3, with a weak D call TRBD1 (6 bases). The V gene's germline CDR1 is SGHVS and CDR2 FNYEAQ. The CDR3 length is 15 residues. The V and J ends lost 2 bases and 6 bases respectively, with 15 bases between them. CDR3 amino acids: CASSLNDRTGDTQYF. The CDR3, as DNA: TGTGCCAGCAGCTTAAATGACAGGACTGGTGATACGCAGTATTTT.

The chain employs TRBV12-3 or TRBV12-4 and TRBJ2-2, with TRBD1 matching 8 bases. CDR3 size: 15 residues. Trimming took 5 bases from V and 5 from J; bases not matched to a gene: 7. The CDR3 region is CASSAGTGLTGELFF. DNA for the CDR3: TGTGCCAGCAGTGCCGGGACAGGCCTTACCGGGGAGCTGTTTTTT.

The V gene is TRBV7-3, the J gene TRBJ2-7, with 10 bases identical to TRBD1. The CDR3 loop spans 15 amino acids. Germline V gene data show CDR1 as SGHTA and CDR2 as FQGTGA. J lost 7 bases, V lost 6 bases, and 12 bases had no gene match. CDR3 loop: CASSPTGQGLDEQYF. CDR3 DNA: TGTGCCAGCAGTCCTACGGGACAGGGGTTGGATGAGCAGTACTTC.

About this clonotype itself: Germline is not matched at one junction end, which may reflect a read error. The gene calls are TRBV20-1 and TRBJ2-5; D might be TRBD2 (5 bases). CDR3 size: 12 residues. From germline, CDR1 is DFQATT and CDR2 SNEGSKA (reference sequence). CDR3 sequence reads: CSTRARKETQYF. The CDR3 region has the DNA TGCAGTACTAGAGCTAGAAAGGAGACCCAGTACTTC.

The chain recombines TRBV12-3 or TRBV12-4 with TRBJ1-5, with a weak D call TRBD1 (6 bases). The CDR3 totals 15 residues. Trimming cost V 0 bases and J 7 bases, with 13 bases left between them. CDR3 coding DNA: TGTGCCAGCAGTTTAGCGTTCAGGGGAGGACAGCCCCAGCATTTT. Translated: CASSLAFRGGQPQHF.

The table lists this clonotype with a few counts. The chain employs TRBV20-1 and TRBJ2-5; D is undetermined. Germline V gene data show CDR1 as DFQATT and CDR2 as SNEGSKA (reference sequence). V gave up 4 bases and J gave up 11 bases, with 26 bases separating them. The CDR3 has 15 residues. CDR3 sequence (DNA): TGCAGTGCTACCTCTATGGGCCCTCCGAGCAATGAGCAGTACTTC. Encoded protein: CSATSMGPPSNEQYF.

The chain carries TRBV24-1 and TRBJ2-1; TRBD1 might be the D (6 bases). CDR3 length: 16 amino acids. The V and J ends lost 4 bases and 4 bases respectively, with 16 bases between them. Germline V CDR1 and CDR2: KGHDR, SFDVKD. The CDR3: CATSEGQDRGYNEQFF. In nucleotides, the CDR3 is TGTGCCACCAGTGAAGGGCAGGATAGGGGGTACAATGAGCAGTTCTTC.

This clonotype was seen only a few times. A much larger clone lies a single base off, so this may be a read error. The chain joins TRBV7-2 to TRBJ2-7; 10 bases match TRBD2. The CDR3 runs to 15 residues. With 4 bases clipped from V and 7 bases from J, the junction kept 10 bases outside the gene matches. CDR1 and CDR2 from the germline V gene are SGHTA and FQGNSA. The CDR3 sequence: CASSSQSGRDNEQYF. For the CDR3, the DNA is TGTGCCAGCAGCTCGCAGAGCGGGAGGGACAATGAGCAGTACTTC. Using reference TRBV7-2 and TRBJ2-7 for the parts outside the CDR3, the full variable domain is GAGVSQSPSNKVTEKGKDVELRCDPISGHTALYWYRQSLGQGLEFLIYFQGNSAPDKSGLPSDRFSAERTGGSVSTLTIQRTQQEDSAVYLCASSSQSGRDNEQYFGPGTRLTVT.

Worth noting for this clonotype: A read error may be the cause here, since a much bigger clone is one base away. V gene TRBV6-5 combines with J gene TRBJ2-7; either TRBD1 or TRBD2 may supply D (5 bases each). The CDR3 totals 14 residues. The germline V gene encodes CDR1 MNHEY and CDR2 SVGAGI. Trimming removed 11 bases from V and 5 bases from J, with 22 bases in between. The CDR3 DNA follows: TGTGCCGGATCAGTCGGGGAAGGGGAAGACGAGCAGTACTTC. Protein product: CAGSVGEGEDEQYF.

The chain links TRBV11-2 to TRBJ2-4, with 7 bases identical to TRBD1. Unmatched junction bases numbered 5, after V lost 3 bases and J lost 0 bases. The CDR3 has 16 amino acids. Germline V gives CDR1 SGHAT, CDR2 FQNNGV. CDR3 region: CASSFGQAIAKNIQYF. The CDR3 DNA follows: TGTGCCAGCAGCTTTGGACAGGCGATAGCCAAAAACATTCAGTACTTC.

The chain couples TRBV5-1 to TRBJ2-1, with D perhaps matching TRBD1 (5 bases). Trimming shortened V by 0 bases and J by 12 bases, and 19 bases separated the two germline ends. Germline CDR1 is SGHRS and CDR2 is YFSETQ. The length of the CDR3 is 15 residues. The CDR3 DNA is TGCGCCAGCAGCTTGGGACAGAGTCATGGTTCGGGGCAGTTCTTC. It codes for CASSLGQSHGSGQFF.

The CDR3 loop reads CASWGPASYNEQYF. The CDR3 region has the DNA TGTGCCAGCTGGGGACCCGCCTCCTACAATGAGCAGTACTTC. The V call is TRBV27, the J call TRBJ2-7, with D possibly called TRBD1 or TRBD2 (5 bases each). In germline, CDR1 is MNHEY, CDR2 SMNVEV (reference sequence). The CDR3 extends over 14 amino acids. The V and J ends lost 8 bases and 7 bases respectively, with 21 bases between them.

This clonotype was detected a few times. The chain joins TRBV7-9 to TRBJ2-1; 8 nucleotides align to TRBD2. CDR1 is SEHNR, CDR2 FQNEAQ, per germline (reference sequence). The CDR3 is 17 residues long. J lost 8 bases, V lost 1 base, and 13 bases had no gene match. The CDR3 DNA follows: TGTGCCAGCAGCTTAGGAGCCGGACTAGCTATGTTGGATGAGCAGTTCTTC. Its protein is CASSLGAGLAMLDEQFF. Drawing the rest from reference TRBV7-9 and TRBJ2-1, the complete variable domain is DTGVSQNPRHKITKRGQNVTFRCDPISEHNRLYWYRQTLGQGPEFLTYFQNEAQLEKSRLLSDRFSAERPKGSFSTLEIQRTEQGDSAMYLCASSLGAGLAMLDEQFFGPGTRLTVL.

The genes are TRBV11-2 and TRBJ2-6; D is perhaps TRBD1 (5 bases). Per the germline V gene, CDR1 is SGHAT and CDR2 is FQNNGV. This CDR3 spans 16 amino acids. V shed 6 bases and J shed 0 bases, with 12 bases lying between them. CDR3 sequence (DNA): TGTGCCAGCAGGGAGCAGGGCTACTCTGGGGCCAACGTCCTGACTTTC. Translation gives CASREQGYSGANVLTF.

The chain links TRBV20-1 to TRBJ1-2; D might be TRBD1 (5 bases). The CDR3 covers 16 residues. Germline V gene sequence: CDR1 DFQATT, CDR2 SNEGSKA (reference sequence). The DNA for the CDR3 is TGCAGCGCCAACGCCGAAGACAACGTGGGGGTCTATGGCTACACCTTC. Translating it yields CSANAEDNVGVYGYTF.

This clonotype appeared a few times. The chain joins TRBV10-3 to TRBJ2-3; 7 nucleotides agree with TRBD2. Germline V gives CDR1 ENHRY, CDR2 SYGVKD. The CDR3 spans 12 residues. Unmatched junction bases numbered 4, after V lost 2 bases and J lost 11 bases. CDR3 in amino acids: CAISEAGVRQYF. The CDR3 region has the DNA TGTGCCATCAGTGAGGCGGGAGTCAGGCAGTATTTT.

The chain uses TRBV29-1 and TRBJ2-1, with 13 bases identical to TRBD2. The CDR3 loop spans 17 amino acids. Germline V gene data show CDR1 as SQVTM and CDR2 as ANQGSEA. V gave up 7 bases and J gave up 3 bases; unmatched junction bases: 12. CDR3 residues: CSAAGQGTSGIYNEQFF. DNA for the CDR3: TGCAGCGCAGCGGGACAGGGGACTAGCGGGATCTACAATGAGCAGTTCTTC.

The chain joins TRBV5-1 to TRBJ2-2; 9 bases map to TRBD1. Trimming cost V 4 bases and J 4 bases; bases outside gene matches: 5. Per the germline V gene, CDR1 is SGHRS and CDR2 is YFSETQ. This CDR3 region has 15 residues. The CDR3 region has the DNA TGCGCCAGCAGCATGGACAGGGGACGCACCGGGGAGCTGTTTTTT. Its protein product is CASSMDRGRTGELFF. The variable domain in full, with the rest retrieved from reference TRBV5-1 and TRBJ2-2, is KAGVTQTPRYLIKTRGQQVTLSCSPISGHRSVSWYQQTPGQGLQFLFEYFSETQRNKGNFPGRFSGRQFSNSRSEMNVSTLELGDSALYLCASSMDRGRTGELFFGEGSRLTVL.